This entry is about one T cell receptor (beta chain). The data were taken from a study of cytotoxic CD8 clonotypes in ibrutinib-treated CLL. Study background: After median approximately 70 months, approximately 14 stayed in remission, some twelve progressed; responses approximately 24 partial, 2 complete.

V lost 5 bases to trimming and J lost 8 bases; unmatched junction nucleotides: 7. Germline CDR1 is LNHDA and CDR2 is SQIVND (reference sequence). The CDR3 covers 15 residues. Sequenced by immunoSEQ multiplex PCR; TCRdb stores in-frame clones only, minus some. The profile shows fewer than 70,000 clones, over 60% of them singletons. This clonotype was sampled from a human donor with chronic lymphocytic leukemia. The rearrangement uses TRBV19 and TRBJ2-1, with 12 bases lining up with TRBD2. This specimen was PBMCs, taken after 12 months of ibrutinib treatment. CDR3 bases: TGTGCCAGTAGTCCGACTAGCGGGGGTTTACATGAGCAGTTCTTC. Translation gives CASSPTSGGLHEQFF.